These 7 T cell receptor beta chains came from one sample sequenced in a study of human T cells and chemical hapten exposure. Using its own MiXCR run on the RACE reads, TCRdb lists one record per CDR3 protein. The repertoire holds tens of thousands of distinct CDR3 sequences, with 6.5% to 10% as singletons. Noted time point: patch test 2, 6 weeks after DPC sensitization. Treatment indicated: therapeutic diphenylcyclopropenone sensitization with weekly scalp DPC. Sequenced material: whole blood, taken in connection with sensitization to the hapten diphenylcyclopropenone (DPC). All receptors come from a woman aged 45 to 65 with alopecia areata. Some clones in this sample may be carry-over from other donors' samples.

The V and J genes are TRBV15 and TRBJ2-3, with 7 positions matching TRBD1. Germline loops: CDR1 LNHNV, CDR2 YYDKDF (reference sequence). The V and J ends lost 4 bases and 0 bases, in that order; junction bases with no gene match: 4. CDR3 size: 15 residues. The DNA for the CDR3 is TGTGCCACCAGCAACCGGGACAGAAGCACAGATACGCAGTATTTT. Its translation is CATSNRDRSTDTQYF. The full variable domain, rest sourced from reference TRBV15 and TRBJ2-3, is DAMVIQNPRYQVTQFGKPVTLSCSQTLNHNVMYWYQQKSSQAPKLLFHYYDKDFNNEADTPDNFQSRRPNTSFCFLDIRSPGLGDTAMYLCATSNRDRSTDTQYFGPGTRLTVL.

This clonotype was seen ten or more times. The chain employs TRBV6-1 and TRBJ1-5; tentative D call: TRBD1 (6 bases). V was pared by 7 bases and J by 6 bases, with 19 bases between. The CDR3 is 15 amino acids. Germline CDR1 MNHNS, CDR2 SASEGT. DNA of the CDR3: TGTGCCAGCACCAACCCCGGGGGCCGGGGTCAGCCCCAGCATTTT. Translation gives CASTNPGGRGQPQHF.

This clonotype appeared a few times. The chain employs TRBV20-1 and TRBJ2-7; 12 bases fit TRBD2. Per the germline V gene, CDR1 is DFQATT and CDR2 is SNEGSKA (reference sequence). The J segment lost 2 bases and the V segment lost 6 bases, leaving 5 bases of the junction unmatched. The CDR3 contains 14 residues. CDR3 bases: TGCAGTGCCCAGAGGACTAGCGGGACCTACGAGCAGTACTTC. This codes for CSAQRTSGTYEQYF.

This clonotype was counted a few times. V is TRBV7-9 and J is TRBJ1-6; tentatively, D is TRBD1 (6 bases). Trimming stripped 5 bases from V and 10 bases from J, with 24 bases between. The germline gives CDR1 SEHNR, CDR2 FQNEAQ (reference sequence). This CDR3 is 17 amino acids long. CDR3 region: CASSPHLKTGSRSPLHF. The CDR3 bases are TGTGCCAGCAGCCCCCATCTAAAAACAGGGTCAAGGTCACCCCTCCACTTT.

This chain links TRBV13 with TRBJ1-4, with D hard to call. Germline CDR1 reads PRHDT; CDR2 reads FYEKMQ (reference sequence). The length of the CDR3 is 13 residues. With 3 bases removed from V and 5 bases from J, the gap between germline ends came to 7 bases. The DNA for the CDR3 is TGTGCCAGCAGCTTGGTAGGGAATGAAAAACTGTTTTTT. Its translation: CASSLVGNEKLFF.

V gene TRBV27 combines with J gene TRBJ2-5; D uncertain. This CDR3 is built from 12 residues. Trimming left V 4 bases short and J 7 bases short, with 10 bases between. Per germline, CDR1 MNHEY and CDR2 SMNVEV (reference sequence). The CDR3 spells CASSSTKGTQYF. DNA of the CDR3: TGTGCCAGCAGTTCCACAAAGGGGACCCAGTACTTC.

This clonotype was found a few times. The V call is TRBV20-1, the J call TRBJ1-6; D unclear. V gave up 5 bases and J gave up 7 bases, with 18 bases separating them. Germline V gives CDR1 DFQATT, CDR2 SNEGSKA (reference sequence). This CDR3 has 15 residues. The CDR3 protein is CSAAPQGPLNSPLHF. The CDR3 region has the DNA TGCAGTGCTGCCCCCCAAGGGCCCTTAAATTCACCCCTCCACTTT.